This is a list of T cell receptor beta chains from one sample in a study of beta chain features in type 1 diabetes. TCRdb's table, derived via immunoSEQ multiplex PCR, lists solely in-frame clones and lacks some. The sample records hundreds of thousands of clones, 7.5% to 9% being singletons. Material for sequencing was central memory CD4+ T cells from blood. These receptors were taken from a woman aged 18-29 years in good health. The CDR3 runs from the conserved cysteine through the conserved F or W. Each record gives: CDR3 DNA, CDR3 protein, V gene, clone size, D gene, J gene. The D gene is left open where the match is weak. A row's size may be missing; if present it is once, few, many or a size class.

cdr3_nt: TGTGCCAGCAGCTTATTTCCCGCCGGAGCGGTAAATACGCAGTATTTT
cdr3_aa: CASSLFPAGAVNTQYF
v_call: TRBV7-3
clone_size: -
d_call: -
j_call: TRBJ2-3

cdr3_nt: TGTGCCAGCAGTCTGGGACAGGCCTATGGCTACACCTTC
cdr3_aa: CASSLGQAYGYTF
v_call: TRBV28
clone_size: few
d_call: TRBD1
j_call: TRBJ1-2

cdr3_nt: TGTGCCAGCAGTTTATCCGGGACTAGCGGGAGGAATGAGCAGTTCTTC
cdr3_aa: CASSLSGTSGRNEQFF
v_call: TRBV28
clone_size: -
d_call: TRBD2
j_call: TRBJ2-1

cdr3_nt: TGTGCCAGCAGCACCGGTGCCCTGGGACTGTTTGACAATGAGCAGTTCTTC
cdr3_aa: CASSTGALGLFDNEQFF
v_call: TRBV7-9
clone_size: -
d_call: -
j_call: TRBJ2-1

cdr3_nt: TGTGCTCAAAGTCCGTGGAGCGTGAACACCGGGGAGCTGTTTTTT
cdr3_aa: CAQSPWSVNTGELFF
v_call: TRBV28
clone_size: -
d_call: -
j_call: TRBJ2-2

cdr3_nt: TGTGCCACCAGCAGACTAGGAGGTTCAGGGAACTATGGCTACACCTTC
cdr3_aa: CATSRLGGSGNYGYTF
v_call: TRBV15
clone_size: few
d_call: -
j_call: TRBJ1-2

cdr3_nt: TGCAGTGCCGGGAGACTAAACATTCAGTACTTC
cdr3_aa: CSAGRLNIQYF
v_call: TRBV20-1
clone_size: few
d_call: -
j_call: TRBJ2-4

cdr3_nt: TGTGCCAGTAGTATTTACTACGGGGTAGAGGCGCAGTTCTTC
cdr3_aa: CASSIYYGVEAQFF
v_call: TRBV19
clone_size: few
d_call: -
j_call: TRBJ2-1

cdr3_nt: TGTGCCACCTCGGACAGGGGATTGCACACTGAAGCTTTCTTT
cdr3_aa: CATSDRGLHTEAFF
v_call: TRBV19
clone_size: few
d_call: TRBD1
j_call: TRBJ1-1

cdr3_nt: TGTGCCAGCAGGACGAGCGTTACCTACGAGCAGTACTTC
cdr3_aa: CASRTSVTYEQYF
v_call: TRBV2
clone_size: few
d_call: -
j_call: TRBJ2-7

cdr3_nt: TGTGCCAGCAGTGGACCCGCAAGACAGTTTGGCTACACCTTC
cdr3_aa: CASSGPARQFGYTF
v_call: TRBV6-4
clone_size: few
d_call: -
j_call: TRBJ1-2

cdr3_nt: TGCAGCGGACAGGAAGCGAACACCGGGGAGCTGTTTTTT
cdr3_aa: CSGQEANTGELFF
v_call: TRBV29-1
clone_size: many
d_call: -
j_call: TRBJ2-2

cdr3_nt: TGTGCCAGCAGCCCGGTTGCGCGGGCTAGCACAGATACGCAGTATTTT
cdr3_aa: CASSPVARASTDTQYF
v_call: TRBV7-6
clone_size: many
d_call: -
j_call: TRBJ2-3

cdr3_nt: TGTGCCAGCAGCTTTTACACGGGCTCCACCGGGGAGCTGTTTTTT
cdr3_aa: CASSFYTGSTGELFF
v_call: TRBV7-2
clone_size: few
d_call: -
j_call: TRBJ2-2